The 32 T cell receptor beta chains given below trace back to one sample, sequenced in a study of blood T cell repertoires in COVID-19. The assay was immunoSEQ multiplex PCR, and TCRdb's table has in-frame clones only and misses some. The sample holds about 350,000 clones, around nine tenths seen once. Sequences were obtained from peripheral blood. The receptors were sampled from a woman aged 55-75 years with COVID-19, enrolled during active disease.

The chain couples TRBV5-1 to TRBJ2-7; TRBD1 matches at 7 bases. Losses at the gene ends were 0 bases for V and 3 bases for J; bases not matched to a gene: 3. The germline CDR1 and CDR2 sequences are SGHRS and YFSETQ. The CDR3 is made up of 14 amino acids. In nucleotides, the CDR3 is TGCGCCAGCAGCTTGGCTCAGGGGGACTACGAGCAGTACTTC. This codes for CASSLAQGDYEQYF.

This sequence joins TRBV4-2 and TRBJ1-1; 9 bases match TRBD1. Germline V CDR1 and CDR2: LGHNA, YNFKEQ. The CDR3 length is 15 residues. The V segment lost 3 bases and the J segment 3 bases; nucleotides outside the gene matches: 5. The CDR3 reads CASSQTGQGYTEAFF. The CDR3 DNA is TGTGCCAGCAGCCAGACTGGACAGGGGTACACTGAAGCTTTCTTT.

The rearrangement joins TRBV6-5 to TRBJ2-7, with 11 nucleotides matching TRBD1. Germline-derived CDR1 and CDR2 are MNHEY and SVGAGI. The J segment lost 9 bases and the V segment lost 4 bases, leaving 11 bases of the junction unmatched. The CDR3 spans 15 residues. As DNA, the CDR3 is TGTGCCAGCAGTTTTCCCGGGACAGGGGGTCGGGGGCAGTACTTC. Its protein is CASSFPGTGGRGQYF.

V usage is TRBV7-8 and J usage is TRBJ1-6; D is unclear. Per the germline V gene, CDR1 is SGHVS and CDR2 is FQNEAQ. CDR3 size: 18 residues. Trimming shortened V by 4 bases and J by 7 bases, and 23 bases separated the two germline ends. DNA for the CDR3: TGTGCCAGCAGCTCCGATTCGAGGGCCTTCGGGAGGAATTCACCCCTCCACTTT. It codes for CASSSDSRAFGRNSPLHF.

This clone was found many times. The J gene is TRBJ2-1, the V gene TRBV12-3 or TRBV12-4; a possible D gene is TRBD1 (6 bases). Deletions cut 10 bases from V and 7 bases from J, with 14 bases between. The CDR3 contains 12 residues. The CDR3 protein is CATGANYNEQFF. For the CDR3, the DNA is TGTGCCACAGGGGCAAATTATAATGAGCAGTTCTTC.

As concerns this clone: In the same sample, other DNA sequences code for this CDR3. The V gene is TRBV6-5, the J gene TRBJ1-2, with TRBD1 identical over 7 bases. Germline V lookup: CDR1 MNHEY, CDR2 SVGAGI. The V segment lost 4 bases and the J segment 2 bases; nucleotides outside the gene matches: 7. The CDR3 is made up of 15 amino acids. Written as DNA, the CDR3 is TGTGCCAGCAGTTCAACAGGGGCGAACAACTATGGCTACACCTTC. Its protein product is CASSSTGANNYGYTF.

The chain has TRBV7-9 and TRBJ2-1; 9 nucleotides line up with TRBD1. The CDR3 is 15 residues long. Germline CDR1 reads SEHNR; CDR2 reads FQNEAQ (reference sequence). After removal of 7 bases from V and 8 bases from J, the junction contained 12 bases not matched to a gene. The CDR3 is CASTKGGTGRYEQFF. The CDR3 DNA is TGTGCCAGCACCAAAGGTGGGACAGGGAGGTATGAGCAGTTCTTC.

The chain joins TRBV20-1 to TRBJ2-5; D gene uncertain. Germline V gene sequence: CDR1 DFQATT, CDR2 SNEGSKA (reference sequence). V was cut by 6 bases and J by 2 bases, with 4 bases left in between. The CDR3 runs 10 residues. CDR3 coding DNA: TGCAGTGCCGGTCAAGAGACCCAGTACTTC. Translated: CSAGQETQYF.

The chain links TRBV30 to TRBJ1-2, with 7 positions matching TRBD1. V shed 4 bases, J shed 4 bases, and the junction held 9 bases outside the gene matches. Germline lookup yields CDR1 GTSNPN and CDR2 SVGIG (reference sequence). CDR3 length: 14 residues. The CDR3 sequence: CAWTKDRSFYGYTF. The DNA of the CDR3 is TGTGCCTGGACCAAGGACAGGAGCTTCTATGGCTACACCTTC.

The chain joins TRBV19 to TRBJ1-5, with D perhaps TRBD1 (6 bases). V was shortened by 8 bases and J by 10 bases, with 18 bases between the two germline ends. Per the germline V gene, CDR1 is LNHDA and CDR2 is SQIVND (reference sequence). The CDR3 runs 13 residues. The CDR3 here is CASHTDRSGPQHF. The CDR3 DNA follows: TGTGCCAGTCATACCGACAGGTCTGGTCCCCAGCATTTT.

This clone was found once. The rearrangement joins TRBV6-4 to TRBJ2-1; D possibly corresponds to TRBD1 (5 bases). Germline V CDR1 and CDR2: MRHNA, SNTAGT. V was trimmed by 5 bases and J by 7 bases, leaving 12 bases between them. The CDR3 spans 13 residues. The CDR3 coding sequence is TGTGCCAGCAGTCTAGACAGCCCTAATGAGCAGTTCTTC. Its translation: CASSLDSPNEQFF.

V gene TRBV3-1 (or the pseudogene TRBV3-2) combines with J gene TRBJ1-1; no reliable D call. The CDR3 runs to 15 residues. The germline V gene encodes CDR1 LGHDT and CDR2 YNNKEL (reference sequence). V dropped 2 bases and J dropped 3 bases, with 13 bases sitting between them. The CDR3 loop reads CASSQSAPGDTEAFF. The CDR3 coding sequence is TGTGCCAGCAGCCAAAGCGCTCCGGGAGACACTGAAGCTTTCTTT.

The chain recombines TRBV5-1 with TRBJ2-5; 7 nucleotides agree with TRBD1. The CDR3 length is 14 residues. CDR1 and CDR2 (germline): SGHRS, YFSETQ. Unmatched junction bases numbered 4, after V lost 0 bases and J lost 5 bases. CDR3 in amino acids: CASSLGQGWETQYF. CDR3 DNA: TGCGCCAGCAGCTTGGGACAGGGTTGGGAGACCCAGTACTTC. Looking up the rest from reference TRBV5-1 and TRBJ2-5 gives the full variable domain: KAGVTQTPRYLIKTRGQQVTLSCSPISGHRSVSWYQQTPGQGLQFLFEYFSETQRNKGNFPGRFSGRQFSNSRSEMNVSTLELGDSALYLCASSLGQGWETQYFGPGTRLLVL.

V and J are TRBV5-1 and TRBJ1-1, with 8 bases matching TRBD1. Trimming took 4 bases from V and 1 from J; bases not matched to a gene: 6. The germline gives CDR1 SGHRS, CDR2 YFSETQ. CDR3 length equals 15 residues. DNA for the CDR3: TGCGCCAGCAGCCCAGGACAGGGAGGGAACACTGAAGCTTTCTTT. It specifies CASSPGQGGNTEAFF.

The chain carries TRBV5-4 and TRBJ1-1; no firm D call. The CDR3 runs 13 residues. Trimming shortened V by 5 bases and J by 4 bases, and 12 bases separated the two germline ends. Germline CDR1 SGHNT, CDR2 YYREEE (reference sequence). The CDR3 region is CASSREVGTEAFF. The CDR3 region has the DNA TGTGCCAGCAGTCGGGAGGTAGGCACTGAAGCTTTCTTT.

The CDR3 region has the DNA TGTGCCAGCGCCACGGGCTACGAGCAGTACTTC. The encoded protein is CASATGYEQYF. The J gene is TRBJ2-7, the V gene TRBV12-3 or TRBV12-4; unclear D gene. The CDR3 length is 11 residues. V was trimmed by 8 bases and J by 3 bases, leaving 8 bases between them.

This chain joins TRBV6-1 and TRBJ1-1; 7 bases line up with TRBD1. The germline V gene encodes CDR1 MNHNS and CDR2 SASEGT. The CDR3 loop spans 15 amino acids. V lost 5 bases to trimming and J lost 0 bases; unmatched junction nucleotides: 6. The chain's CDR3 is CASSSRQGMNTEAFF. CDR3 nucleotide sequence: TGTGCCAGCAGTTCTAGACAGGGTATGAACACTGAAGCTTTCTTT.

V and J are TRBV19 and TRBJ2-5, with 8 bases identical to TRBD1. This CDR3 region has 15 residues. Per germline, CDR1 LNHDA and CDR2 SQIVND (reference sequence). V gave up 5 bases and J gave up 2 bases; unmatched junction bases: 7. In nucleotides, the CDR3 is TGTGCCAGTAGTCCGCGGACAGGGCCTCAAGAGACCCAGTACTTC. Translation gives CASSPRTGPQETQYF.

V and J are TRBV2 and TRBJ1-1, with unresolved D. In germline, CDR1 is SNHLY, CDR2 FYNNEI. The CDR3 length is 13 residues. The V gene lost 6 bases and the J gene lost 0 bases, with 8 bases spanning the gap. CDR3 loop: CASSTPLNTEAFF. The CDR3 nucleotides are TGTGCCAGCAGCACACCCCTGAACACTGAAGCTTTCTTT.

The J gene is TRBJ2-3, the V gene TRBV18; 12 bases are shared with TRBD2. After removal of 3 bases from V and 10 bases from J, the junction contained 8 bases not matched to a gene. Per the germline V gene, CDR1 is KGHSH and CDR2 is LQKENI. This CDR3 spans 15 amino acids. Here the CDR3 DNA reads TGTGCCAGCTCACCGGCTAGCGGGGGGGCCCGGGCGCAGTATTTT. Translating it yields CASSPASGGARAQYF.

Remarks on this clone: Other DNA sequences in the same sample also yield this CDR3. This chain connects TRBV5-1 to TRBJ2-1, with 9 bases fitting TRBD1. Per the germline V gene, CDR1 is SGHRS and CDR2 is YFSETQ. The CDR3 covers 15 residues. J gave up 4 bases and V 5 bases, and 7 bases lay outside the gene matches. CDR3 region: CASSSGQGSYNEQFF. In DNA form, the CDR3 reads TGCGCCAGCAGTTCCGGACAGGGGAGTTACAATGAGCAGTTCTTC.

J is TRBJ2-7 and V is TRBV5-1; the D gene is possibly TRBD2 (5 bases). This CDR3 has 13 amino acids. Between the trimmed V and J ends, which lost 2 bases and 6 bases, there was a span of 12 bases. The V gene's germline CDR1 is SGHRS and CDR2 YFSETQ. The CDR3: CASSLRERREQYF. The CDR3 DNA reads TGCGCCAGCAGCTTAAGGGAGAGGCGCGAGCAGTACTTC. Filled out from reference TRBV5-1 and TRBJ2-7, the complete variable domain reads KAGVTQTPRYLIKTRGQQVTLSCSPISGHRSVSWYQQTPGQGLQFLFEYFSETQRNKGNFPGRFSGRQFSNSRSEMNVSTLELGDSALYLCASSLRERREQYFGPGTRLTVT.

The chain carries TRBV19 and TRBJ2-1, with 7 positions matching TRBD1. V shed 3 bases and J 0 bases; nucleotides not matched to a gene: 5. The CDR3 spans 16 residues. CDR1 and CDR2 (germline): LNHDA, SQIVND (reference sequence). CDR3 sequence reads: CASSIRAGGSYNEQFF. In nucleotides, the CDR3 is TGTGCCAGTAGTATCAGGGCAGGGGGCTCCTACAATGAGCAGTTCTTC.

This chain joins TRBV18 and TRBJ1-6; D unclear. The germline CDR1 and CDR2 sequences are KGHSH and LQKENI. There are 13 residues in the CDR3. Trimming pared 2 bases from V and 7 bases from J, leaving 6 bases between. The CDR3 reads CASSPAPNSPLHF. CDR3 in DNA: TGTGCCAGCTCACCAGCGCCGAATTCACCCCTCCACTTT.

The chain employs TRBV5-8 and TRBJ1-1; D gene unclear. Trimming took off 1 base at V and 4 bases at J, with 14 bases between the two ends. The CDR3 is 15 residues long. Looked up from germline, CDR1 is SGHTS and CDR2 is YDEGEE. CDR3: CASSLRGNLRTEAFF. The CDR3 DNA follows: TGTGCCAGCAGCTTGCGAGGCAATCTTCGCACTGAAGCTTTCTTT.

On this clone itself: This sample includes further DNA sequences coding for the same CDR3. The J gene is TRBJ1-1, the V gene TRBV19; no clear D gene. CDR3 length equals 14 residues. Germline loops: CDR1 LNHDA, CDR2 SQIVND (reference sequence). The V end lost 3 bases, the J end lost 0 bases, and 8 bases lay between the germline ends. CDR3 nucleotide sequence: TGTGCCAGTAGTATTGGGAGAGTGAACACTGAAGCTTTCTTT. It specifies CASSIGRVNTEAFF.

This clone was counted a few times. This CDR3 reads CASRDRDRVGDGYTF. The DNA for the CDR3 is TGTGCCAGCCGGGACCGGGACAGGGTAGGAGATGGCTACACCTTC. V gene TRBV28 combines with J gene TRBJ1-2, with 9 bases lining up with TRBD1. The trim removed 8 bases at V and 6 bases at J, leaving 13 bases unmatched. The CDR3 sequence is 15 residues long. Per germline, CDR1 MDHEN and CDR2 SYDVKM.

This chain links TRBV19 with TRBJ1-5; no clear D. CDR3 length equals 14 residues. V was shortened by 6 bases and J by 0 bases, with 9 bases between the two germline ends. Per the germline V gene, CDR1 is LNHDA and CDR2 is SQIVND (reference sequence). As DNA, the CDR3 is TGTGCCAGTAGAGACGGGTATAGCAATCAGCCCCAGCATTTT. Encoded protein: CASRDGYSNQPQHF.

The chain carries TRBV6-1 and TRBJ1-5, with TRBD1 identical over 7 bases. V trimming: 2 bases; J trimming: 3 bases; junction bases outside the gene matches: 7. Germline lookup yields CDR1 MNHNS and CDR2 SASEGT. The CDR3 has 16 residues. DNA for the CDR3: TGTGCCAGCAGTGAATTCCCGACAGGGACCAATCAGCCCCAGCATTTT. It translates to CASSEFPTGTNQPQHF.

This CDR3 reads CASSRYRVNTEAFF. The CDR3 DNA reads TGTGCCAGCAGTCGCTACAGGGTAAACACTGAAGCTTTCTTT. The gene calls are TRBV6-5 and TRBJ1-1, with D possibly matching TRBD1 (6 bases). The CDR3 covers 14 residues. The V and J ends lost 5 bases and 2 bases respectively, with 12 bases between them. Germline CDR1 reads MNHEY; CDR2 reads SVGAGI.

The chain has TRBV7-9 and TRBJ1-2; maybe TRBD1 (6 bases). CDR3 length: 14 amino acids. The V gene lost 1 base and the J gene lost 2 bases, with 8 bases spanning the gap. The germline CDR1 and CDR2 sequences are SEHNR and FQNEAQ (reference sequence). The CDR3 nucleotides read TGTGCCAGCAGCTTAGGACAGGCCAACTATGGCTACACCTTC. Amino acid sequence: CASSLGQANYGYTF.

J is TRBJ1-1 and V is TRBV6-5; TRBD1 might be the D (5 bases). This CDR3 has 13 residues. Germline loops: CDR1 MNHEY, CDR2 SVGAGI. The V and J ends lost 7 bases and 5 bases respectively, with 14 bases between them. The CDR3 region is CASTPNRGTEAFF. The CDR3 DNA follows: TGTGCCAGCACCCCAAACCGGGGGACTGAAGCTTTCTTT.